This T cell receptor (beta chain) emerged from a study of blood T cell repertoires in COVID-19. The CDR3 is made up of 14 amino acids. CDR1 is LGHNA and CDR2 is YSLEER in the germline V gene. V lost 4 bases, J lost 5 bases, and 6 bases stayed unmatched. Clones were read by immunoSEQ multiplex PCR, and TCRdb kept only the in-frame ones, dropping some. The repertoire has some 350,000 clones, around 89% of them found once; the top ten carry approximately 3%. The sequencing sample was made of peripheral blood. This chain links TRBV4-3 with TRBJ2-7; TRBD1 agrees at 9 bases. The clonotype was recovered from a woman aged 25 to 39 with COVID-19, enrolled during active disease. The CDR3 is CASSPGQGRNEQYF. Here the CDR3 DNA reads TGCGCCAGCAGCCCCGGACAGGGGAGGAACGAGCAGTACTTC.